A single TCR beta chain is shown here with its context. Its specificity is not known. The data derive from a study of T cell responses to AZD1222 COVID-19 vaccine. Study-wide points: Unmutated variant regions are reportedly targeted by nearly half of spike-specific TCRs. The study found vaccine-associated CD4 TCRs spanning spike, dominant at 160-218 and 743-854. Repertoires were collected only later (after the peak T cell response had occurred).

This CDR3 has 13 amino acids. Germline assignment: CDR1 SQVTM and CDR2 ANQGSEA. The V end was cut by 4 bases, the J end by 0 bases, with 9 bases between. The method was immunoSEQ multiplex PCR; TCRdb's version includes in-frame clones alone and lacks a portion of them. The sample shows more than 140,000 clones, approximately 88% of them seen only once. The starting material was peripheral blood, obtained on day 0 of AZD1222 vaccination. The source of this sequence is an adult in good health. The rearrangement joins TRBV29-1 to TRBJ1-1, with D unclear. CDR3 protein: CSVVPGMNTEAFF. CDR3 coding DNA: TGCAGCGTTGTTCCGGGGATGAACACTGAAGCTTTCTTT.